This T cell receptor (beta chain) was captured in a study of T-cell memory formation after mild COVID-19. Each CDR3 protein is one row after TCRdb ran MiXCR on the 5' RACE reads. The table records about 470,000 distinct CDR3 sequences, approximately 23% of them present only once. V shed 7 bases and J 7 bases; nucleotides not matched to a gene: 9. This CDR3 has 15 amino acids. This clonotype was obtained from an adult woman who had mild COVID-19 (a few samples of this study predate the infection). Cell type and time point are not known. The chain recombines TRBV12-3 or TRBV12-4 with TRBJ2-2; 10 bases line up with TRBD1. The sequencing sample was made of PBMCs or a T cell subset sorted from them (not recorded which). The CDR3 reads CASIRQGAVSGELFF. Here the CDR3 DNA reads TGTGCCAGCATTCGACAGGGGGCTGTAAGCGGGGAGCTGTTTTTT.